The clone carrying this TCR beta chain appeared many times. What it binds is not known. Germline lookup yields CDR1 MNHNS and CDR2 SASEGT. With 6 bases removed from V and 5 bases from J, the gap between germline ends came to 16 bases. CDR3 size: 14 residues. Both iRepertoire HTBI primers and Arm-PCR of CDR3 regions were used to build the TCR beta libraries. TCRdb processed the multiplex PCR reads anew with MiXCR; each CDR3 protein has one entry. Of fewer than 550,000 distinct CDR3 sequences detected, around a fifth appear once; the ten largest clones hold around 7%. The data originate from a study of regulatory T cells in long-lasting Graves disease. Findings and limits, study-wide: Favored gene segments in persistent disease were TRBV28, TRBJ1-2 and TRBJ2-5.

Time point meaning: persistent/refractory GD, antithyroid drugs over 5 years with positive TRAb. There was RNA extracted from PBMCs, and the TCR library was made from it. The chain carries TRBV6-1 and TRBJ1-1, with D uncertain. This TCR derives from a female donor with Graves disease. The specimen was peripheral blood mononuclear cells (PBMCs), collected when the disease was refractory, from a patient treated with antithyroid drugs. CDR3 in DNA: TGTGCCAGCAGCCACGACGGAGGTGGGACTGAAGCTTTCTTT. It codes for CASSHDGGGTEAFF.